A selection of T cell receptor beta chains follows, all from one sample in a study of CD8 T cells in ankylosing spondylitis. TCRdb ran MiXCR on the 5' RACE reads and lists one entry per CDR3 protein. Of 650,000 to 800,000 distinct CDR3 sequences in the sample, roughly 19% are singletons; the top ten hold 19%. Sequencing input: blood, either unsorted or a sorted T cell fraction (not recorded which). Receptors originate from a male donor with ankylosing spondylitis. CDR3s include the opening cysteine and the closing phenylalanine or tryptophan. Fields, in order: V gene, CDR3 length, D gene, clone size, J gene, CDR3 DNA, CDR3 protein. D genes are given only for firm matches. Expanded clones are given a class, and other clones once, few, many or no size at all.

v_call: TRBV18
cdr3_length: 19
d_call: TRBD2
clone_size: .
j_call: TRBJ2-1
cdr3_nt: TGTGCCAGCTCCCTTACGGGGCTAGCGGGAGCCGGTCCCCCCAATGAGCAGTTCTTC
cdr3_aa: CASSLTGLAGAGPPNEQFF

v_call: TRBV11-2
cdr3_length: 15
d_call: .
clone_size: few
j_call: TRBJ1-1
cdr3_nt: TGTGCCAGCAGCTTAGAAGGCATTGGGGGGACTGAAGCTTTCTTT
cdr3_aa: CASSLEGIGGTEAFF

v_call: TRBV27
cdr3_length: 15
d_call: TRBD2
clone_size: .
j_call: TRBJ2-7
cdr3_nt: TGTGCCAGCAGTGAGGGACTAGCGGGAGTTCTTGAGCAGTACTTC
cdr3_aa: CASSEGLAGVLEQYF

v_call: TRBV20-1
cdr3_length: 13
d_call: TRBD1
clone_size: few
j_call: TRBJ1-5
cdr3_nt: TGCAGTGCTCCGACAGGGAGTGATCAGCCCCAGCATTTT
cdr3_aa: CSAPTGSDQPQHF

v_call: TRBV24-1
cdr3_length: 14
d_call: TRBD1
clone_size: .
j_call: TRBJ2-5
cdr3_nt: TGTGCCACCAGAGGTCCAGGGACAGTAGAGACCCAGTACTTC
cdr3_aa: CATRGPGTVETQYF

v_call: TRBV3-1
cdr3_length: 15
d_call: .
clone_size: few
j_call: TRBJ2-3
cdr3_nt: TGTGCCAGCAGCCCAGGCGTTACAAGCACAGATACGCAGTATTTT
cdr3_aa: CASSPGVTSTDTQYF

v_call: TRBV3-1
cdr3_length: 14
d_call: .
clone_size: .
j_call: TRBJ1-4
cdr3_nt: TGTGCCAGCAGGGACCAGGGGTCCGGGAAAAAACTGTTTTTT
cdr3_aa: CASRDQGSGKKLFF

v_call: TRBV5-1
cdr3_length: 14
d_call: TRBD1
clone_size: .
j_call: TRBJ1-1
cdr3_nt: TGCGCCAGCAGCTCCGGACAGGGGCACGCTGAAGCTTTCTTT
cdr3_aa: CASSSGQGHAEAFF

v_call: TRBV12-3/TRBV12-4
cdr3_length: 12
d_call: .
clone_size: many
j_call: TRBJ1-2
cdr3_nt: TGTGCCAGCAGTCGACAGGCGGGTGGCTACACCTTC
cdr3_aa: CASSRQAGGYTF

v_call: TRBV12-3/TRBV12-4
cdr3_length: 14
d_call: TRBD1
clone_size: many
j_call: TRBJ2-1
cdr3_nt: TGTGCCAGCAGTCGGGACAGGGGAGAGGATGAGCAGTTCTTC
cdr3_aa: CASSRDRGEDEQFF

v_call: TRBV5-6
cdr3_length: 14
d_call: .
clone_size: once
j_call: TRBJ1-5
cdr3_nt: TGTGCCAGCAGCCCGAGAGGCAGAAAACAGCCCCAGCATTTT
cdr3_aa: CASSPRGRKQPQHF

v_call: TRBV12-3/TRBV12-4
cdr3_length: 15
d_call: TRBD1
clone_size: many
j_call: TRBJ1-6
cdr3_nt: TGTGCCAGCAGTTCCCAGACAGGGATAGGAGGTCCCCTCCACTTT
cdr3_aa: CASSSQTGIGGPLHF

v_call: TRBV30
cdr3_length: 15
d_call: .
clone_size: .
j_call: TRBJ2-7
cdr3_nt: TGTGCCTGGAGTGTAGGAGGGACAATCTCCTACGAGCAGTACTTC
cdr3_aa: CAWSVGGTISYEQYF

v_call: TRBV2
cdr3_length: 16
d_call: TRBD1
clone_size: .
j_call: TRBJ2-1
cdr3_nt: TGTGCCAGCAGTGAAGAAAGGACAGGGGGCCGCAATGAGCAGTTCTTC
cdr3_aa: CASSEERTGGRNEQFF

v_call: TRBV29-1
cdr3_length: 15
d_call: .
clone_size: .
j_call: TRBJ2-1
cdr3_nt: TGCAGCGTTGTTCTAGTAAAGAGCTCCTACAATGAGCAGTTCTTC
cdr3_aa: CSVVLVKSSYNEQFF

v_call: TRBV6-1
cdr3_length: 16
d_call: .
clone_size: .
j_call: TRBJ1-4
cdr3_nt: TGTGCCAGCAGTGAAGATGGAAGGGTGTTTAAGGAAAAACTGTTTTTT
cdr3_aa: CASSEDGRVFKEKLFF

v_call: TRBV20-1
cdr3_length: 19
d_call: TRBD2
clone_size: few
j_call: TRBJ2-5
cdr3_nt: TGCAGTGCTACCCGAAGCCACGTCGGACTAGCGGGGGGGCAAGAGACCCAGTACTTC
cdr3_aa: CSATRSHVGLAGGQETQYF

v_call: TRBV27
cdr3_length: 14
d_call: .
clone_size: .
j_call: TRBJ2-7
cdr3_nt: TGTGCCAGCAGTCCGACAGACTTGATCTACGAGCAGTACTTC
cdr3_aa: CASSPTDLIYEQYF

v_call: TRBV18
cdr3_length: 14
d_call: .
clone_size: .
j_call: TRBJ2-1
cdr3_nt: TGTGCCAGCTCACCGACAGTTACTTACAATGAGCAGTTCTTC
cdr3_aa: CASSPTVTYNEQFF

v_call: TRBV29-1
cdr3_length: 15
d_call: .
clone_size: few
j_call: TRBJ2-3
cdr3_nt: TGCAGCGTTGTCCCGAGGACAGTCAGCACAGATACGCAGTATTTT
cdr3_aa: CSVVPRTVSTDTQYF

v_call: TRBV7-2
cdr3_length: 13
d_call: .
clone_size: many
j_call: TRBJ2-5
cdr3_nt: TGTGCCAGCAGCGGGGCCCTCACCGGGACCCAGTACTTC
cdr3_aa: CASSGALTGTQYF

v_call: TRBV21-1
cdr3_length: 15
d_call: .
clone_size: .
j_call: TRBJ1-1
cdr3_nt: TGTGCCAGCAGCAAAGAGGCAGGGACGAACACTGAAGCTTTCTTT
cdr3_aa: CASSKEAGTNTEAFF

v_call: TRBV6-4
cdr3_length: 14
d_call: .
clone_size: few
j_call: TRBJ1-5
cdr3_nt: TGTGCCAGCAGTGCGGGGGGTAGCAATCAGCCCCAGCATTTT
cdr3_aa: CASSAGGSNQPQHF

v_call: TRBV20-1
cdr3_length: 15
d_call: .
clone_size: .
j_call: TRBJ1-2
cdr3_nt: TGCAGTGCTAGAATTTTATTCCGGGGGAGTTATGGCTACACCTTC
cdr3_aa: CSARILFRGSYGYTF

v_call: TRBV5-1
cdr3_length: 16
d_call: .
clone_size: few
j_call: TRBJ2-3
cdr3_nt: TGCGCCAGCTCCAGCTGGACAGACTTCCCCACAGATACGCAGTATTTT
cdr3_aa: CASSSWTDFPTDTQYF

v_call: TRBV4-2
cdr3_length: 16
d_call: TRBD2
clone_size: .
j_call: TRBJ2-3
cdr3_nt: TGTGCCAGCAGCCAGGGGCCGGGGGGTAGCACAGATACGCAGTATTTT
cdr3_aa: CASSQGPGGSTDTQYF

v_call: TRBV5-1
cdr3_length: 15
d_call: .
clone_size: many
j_call: TRBJ2-2
cdr3_nt: TGCGCCAGCACGGGAGTATCGGGACCCACCGGGGAGCTGTTTTTT
cdr3_aa: CASTGVSGPTGELFF

v_call: TRBV5-1
cdr3_length: 16
d_call: TRBD1
clone_size: .
j_call: TRBJ2-2
cdr3_nt: TGCGCCAGCAGCTTCCTGGGACAGGCGCCAACCGGGGAGCTGTTTTTT
cdr3_aa: CASSFLGQAPTGELFF

v_call: TRBV12-3/TRBV12-4
cdr3_length: 14
d_call: TRBD1
clone_size: many
j_call: TRBJ2-7
cdr3_nt: TGTGCCAGCACCGCACAGGGGAGCTCCTACGAGCAGTACTTC
cdr3_aa: CASTAQGSSYEQYF

v_call: TRBV20-1
cdr3_length: 14
d_call: .
clone_size: many
j_call: TRBJ1-1
cdr3_nt: TGCAGTGCCAGGGCGTCCCGATGGAACACTGAAGCTTTCTTT
cdr3_aa: CSARASRWNTEAFF

v_call: TRBV19
cdr3_length: 14
d_call: TRBD2
clone_size: .
j_call: TRBJ2-2
cdr3_nt: TGTGCCAGTACCCGCCTTAGCGGGAGCGGGGAGCTGTTTTTT
cdr3_aa: CASTRLSGSGELFF

v_call: TRBV5-1
cdr3_length: 13
d_call: TRBD1
clone_size: few
j_call: TRBJ1-1
cdr3_nt: TGCGCCAGCAGCTCAACAGGGGGCCCCGAAGCTTTCTTT
cdr3_aa: CASSSTGGPEAFF

v_call: TRBV18
cdr3_length: 14
d_call: .
clone_size: few
j_call: TRBJ1-1
cdr3_nt: TGTGCCAGCTCAATACAGGGCCCGCTCACTGAAGCTTTCTTT
cdr3_aa: CASSIQGPLTEAFF

v_call: TRBV25-1
cdr3_length: 15
d_call: .
clone_size: few
j_call: TRBJ1-4
cdr3_nt: TGTGCCAGCAGTGCACTGTTATCGACTAATGAAAAACTGTTTTTT
cdr3_aa: CASSALLSTNEKLFF

v_call: TRBV7-2
cdr3_length: 13
d_call: .
clone_size: few
j_call: TRBJ1-1
cdr3_nt: TGTGCCAGCAGCCTGGGATTTAACACTGAAGCTTTCTTT
cdr3_aa: CASSLGFNTEAFF

v_call: TRBV7-2
cdr3_length: 11
d_call: .
clone_size: once
j_call: TRBJ2-1
cdr3_nt: TGTGCCAGCAGCTTAGTGCGGGAACAGTTCTTC
cdr3_aa: CASSLVREQFF

v_call: TRBV6-2/TRBV6-3
cdr3_length: 15
d_call: .
clone_size: .
j_call: TRBJ1-5
cdr3_nt: TGTGCCAGCAGCCCGTACAGGGATAGCAATCAGCCCCAGCATTTT
cdr3_aa: CASSPYRDSNQPQHF

v_call: TRBV6-1
cdr3_length: 15
d_call: TRBD1
clone_size: .
j_call: TRBJ1-6
cdr3_nt: TGTGCCAGCAGGGACCCGGGACAGGGTTATTCACCCCTCCACTTT
cdr3_aa: CASRDPGQGYSPLHF

v_call: TRBV5-1
cdr3_length: 15
d_call: .
clone_size: .
j_call: TRBJ1-4
cdr3_nt: TGCGCCAGCAGCCTGGAACAGGGATCCCGGGAAAAACTGTTTTTT
cdr3_aa: CASSLEQGSREKLFF

v_call: TRBV4-1
cdr3_length: 15
d_call: .
clone_size: .
j_call: TRBJ1-2
cdr3_nt: TGCGCCAGCAGCCAAGAAAAGAACAGCCGGTATGGCTACACCTTC
cdr3_aa: CASSQEKNSRYGYTF

v_call: TRBV19
cdr3_length: 14
d_call: TRBD1
clone_size: .
j_call: TRBJ1-5
cdr3_nt: TGTGCCAGTCGCGACAGGGGAAGCAATCAGCCCCAGCATTTT
cdr3_aa: CASRDRGSNQPQHF

v_call: TRBV20-1
cdr3_length: 13
d_call: .
clone_size: .
j_call: TRBJ1-2
cdr3_nt: TGCAGTGCTAGAAGACAGGACAACTATGGCTACACCTTC
cdr3_aa: CSARRQDNYGYTF

v_call: TRBV4-2
cdr3_length: 14
d_call: .
clone_size: few
j_call: TRBJ1-4
cdr3_nt: TGTGCCAGCAGCCAGAAGATGGGGTATGAAAAACTGTTTTTT
cdr3_aa: CASSQKMGYEKLFF

v_call: TRBV5-1
cdr3_length: 14
d_call: .
clone_size: few
j_call: TRBJ1-4
cdr3_nt: TGCGCCAGCAGCTTGGGTGGGATAGAAGAAAAACTGTTTTTT
cdr3_aa: CASSLGGIEEKLFF

v_call: TRBV7-9
cdr3_length: 14
d_call: .
clone_size: .
j_call: TRBJ1-2
cdr3_nt: TGTGCCAGCAGCCCAGTTGGACAGCTCTATGGCTACACCTTC
cdr3_aa: CASSPVGQLYGYTF

v_call: TRBV6-1
cdr3_length: 17
d_call: TRBD1
clone_size: .
j_call: TRBJ2-1
cdr3_nt: TGTGCCAGCACCCACCGACAGGGGGCGGGAGAATTTAATGAGCAGTTCTTC
cdr3_aa: CASTHRQGAGEFNEQFF

v_call: TRBV6-4
cdr3_length: 16
d_call: TRBD1
clone_size: .
j_call: TRBJ1-2
cdr3_nt: TGTACTCGGAAGTACGGGACAGGAAACCCTCCCGGTGGCTACACCTTC
cdr3_aa: CTRKYGTGNPPGGYTF

v_call: TRBV13
cdr3_length: 14
d_call: .
clone_size: .
j_call: TRBJ2-3
cdr3_nt: TGTGCCAGCAGCGGAGACGGATACACAGATACGCAGTATTTT
cdr3_aa: CASSGDGYTDTQYF

v_call: TRBV10-3
cdr3_length: 12
d_call: .
clone_size: few
j_call: TRBJ2-1
cdr3_nt: TGTGCCATCAGTGAGTCAGCCGGGGAGCAGTTCTTC
cdr3_aa: CAISESAGEQFF

v_call: TRBV12-3/TRBV12-4
cdr3_length: 16
d_call: .
clone_size: .
j_call: TRBJ2-3
cdr3_nt: TGTGCCAGCAGCTCTTGGTCCGAGGAACTCACAGATACGCAGTATTTT
cdr3_aa: CASSSWSEELTDTQYF

v_call: TRBV2
cdr3_length: 13
d_call: .
clone_size: .
j_call: TRBJ1-5
cdr3_nt: TGTGCCAGCAGACAGGTGGACAATCAGCCCCAGCATTTT
cdr3_aa: CASRQVDNQPQHF

v_call: TRBV29-1
cdr3_length: 17
d_call: TRBD2
clone_size: .
j_call: TRBJ2-3
cdr3_nt: TGCAGCGTTGAAGGCTTAGGACTAGCGTCTCACACAGATACGCAGTATTTT
cdr3_aa: CSVEGLGLASHTDTQYF

v_call: TRBV7-3
cdr3_length: 15
d_call: TRBD2
clone_size: many
j_call: TRBJ2-5
cdr3_nt: TGTGCCAGCAGCTCCGGGACTAGCGGTCAAGAGACCCAGTACTTC
cdr3_aa: CASSSGTSGQETQYF

v_call: TRBV20-1
cdr3_length: 14
d_call: .
clone_size: .
j_call: TRBJ1-6
cdr3_nt: TGCAGTGCTAGCTCTGTGAACTATAATTCACCCCTCCACTTT
cdr3_aa: CSASSVNYNSPLHF

v_call: TRBV6-1
cdr3_length: 16
d_call: TRBD2
clone_size: .
j_call: TRBJ2-2
cdr3_nt: TGTGCCAGCAAGGTTGGAGCGGGGGGGCGGACCGGGGAGCTGTTTTTT
cdr3_aa: CASKVGAGGRTGELFF